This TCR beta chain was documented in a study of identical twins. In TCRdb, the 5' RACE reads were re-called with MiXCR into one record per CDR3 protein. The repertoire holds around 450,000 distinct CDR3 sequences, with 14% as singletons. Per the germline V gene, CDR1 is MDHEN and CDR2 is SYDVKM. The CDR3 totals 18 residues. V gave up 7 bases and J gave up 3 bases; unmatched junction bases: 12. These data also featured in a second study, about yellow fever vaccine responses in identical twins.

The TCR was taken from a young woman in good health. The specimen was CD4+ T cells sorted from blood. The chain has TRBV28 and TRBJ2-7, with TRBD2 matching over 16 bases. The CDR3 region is CASTPAGTSGRDVYEQYF. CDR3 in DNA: TGTGCCAGCACCCCTGCCGGGACTAGCGGGAGGGACGTCTACGAGCAGTACTTC.